These T cell receptor beta chains were read from a single sample in a study of control samples from healthy donors and cancer patients. The protocol was immunoSEQ multiplex PCR, while the TCRdb copy is restricted to in-frame clones and leaves out a portion. The sample shows around 140,000 clones, 90% of them seen only once. Sequencing was carried out using blood. The receptors stem from a man in his forties in good health. Each CDR3 is given with its conserved first and last residue. D genes are given only for firm matches. Where a row states a size, it is once, few, many or the class of an expanded clone; other rows omit it.

J gene,V gene,D gene,clone size,CDR3 protein,CDR3 DNA
TRBJ1-4,TRBV4-1,NA,NA,CASSQAPGEKLFF,TGCGCCAGCAGCCAAGCCCCAGGTGAAAAACTGTTTTTT
TRBJ2-1,TRBV11-3,TRBD2,NA,CASSQRGGFHEQFF,TGTGCCAGCTCCCAGCGGGGAGGTTTCCATGAGCAGTTCTTC
TRBJ2-1,TRBV7-3,NA,NA,CASSLDSGPFVEQFF,TGTGCCAGCAGCTTAGACAGTGGGCCTTTTGTGGAGCAGTTCTTC
TRBJ1-2,TRBV12-3/TRBV12-4,TRBD1,NA,CASSFDRGGYTF,TGTGCCAGCAGTTTCGACAGGGGTGGCTACACCTTC
TRBJ1-3,TRBV18,TRBD1,NA,CASSLDRDGNTIYF,TGTGCCAGCTCACTTGACAGGGATGGAAACACCATATATTTT
TRBJ1-2,TRBV5-1,NA,NA,CASSFGPSNYGYTF,TGCGCCAGCAGCTTTGGGCCGTCTAACTATGGCTACACCTTC
TRBJ1-5,TRBV3-1/TRBV3-2,TRBD1,few,CASSQRGQGNQPQHF,TGTGCCAGCAGCCAACGCGGACAGGGAAATCAGCCCCAGCATTTT
TRBJ1-5,TRBV28,TRBD1,once,CASSLPDRAPSQPQHF,TGTGCCAGCAGTTTACCGGACAGGGCACCGAGTCAGCCCCAGCATTTT
TRBJ2-3,TRBV30,NA,NA,CAWSVPGFGGRTDTQYF,TGTGCCTGGAGTGTTCCAGGGTTTGGGGGCCGCACAGATACGCAGTATTTT
TRBJ2-3,TRBV3-1/TRBV3-2,TRBD1,NA,CASSLDRVGGDTQYF,TGTGCCAGCAGCCTGGACAGGGTTGGGGGAGATACGCAGTATTTT
TRBJ1-4,TRBV25-1,TRBD1,NA,CASGQGTTNEKLFF,TGTGCCAGCGGACAGGGTACAACTAATGAAAAACTGTTTTTT
TRBJ1-4,TRBV27,NA,NA,CASGISGHPEKLFF,TGTGCCAGCGGGATCTCGGGACATCCGGAAAAACTGTTTTTT
TRBJ2-7,TRBV5-1,TRBD2,NA,CASSLGLAGGDEQYF,TGCGCCAGCAGCTTGGGACTAGCGGGGGGAGACGAGCAGTACTTC
TRBJ2-7,TRBV5-1,NA,NA,CASSDSYGQYF,TGCGCCAGCAGCGACAGTTACGGGCAGTACTTC
TRBJ1-3,TRBV18,NA,NA,CASSRGGYSGNTIYF,TGTGCCAGCTCACGCGGGGGTTACTCTGGAAACACCATATATTTT
TRBJ1-5,TRBV10-3,NA,NA,CAIGGLSNQPQHF,TGTGCCATCGGGGGGTTAAGCAATCAGCCCCAGCATTTT
TRBJ1-3,TRBV28,NA,NA,CASNPTVPGNTIYF,TGTGCCAGCAACCCAACGGTTCCTGGAAACACCATATATTTT
TRBJ2-5,TRBV11-2,TRBD2,NA,CASSLGLRGGETQYF,TGTGCCAGCAGCTTAGGATTAAGGGGAGGGGAGACCCAGTACTTC
TRBJ1-1,TRBV6-5,NA,NA,CAVGRSDTEAFF,TGTGCCGTTGGCAGGTCGGACACTGAAGCTTTCTTT
TRBJ1-2,TRBV29-1,NA,NA,CSVDSGWYGYTF,TGCAGCGTTGATTCAGGGTGGTATGGCTACACCTTC
TRBJ1-3,TRBV27,NA,NA,CASSLKGGGAVGNTIYF,TGTGCCAGCAGTTTAAAGGGCGGTGGGGCAGTCGGAAACACCATATATTTT
TRBJ1-1,TRBV11-2,NA,NA,CASSLSRRRNTEAFF,TGTGCCAGCAGCTTATCCAGGCGGCGGAACACTGAAGCTTTCTTT
TRBJ1-2,TRBV24-1,NA,NA,CATSDGFGYTF,TGTGCCACCAGTGACGGCTTCGGCTACACCTTC
TRBJ2-2,TRBV4-2,NA,NA,CASSHGTGELFF,TGTGCCAGCAGCCACGGGACCGGGGAGCTGTTTTTT
TRBJ2-5,TRBV5-1,NA,NA,CASSLLSTSLETQYF,TGCGCCAGCAGCTTGTTGTCGACGTCTTTGGAGACCCAGTACTTC
TRBJ2-6,TRBV5-4,TRBD2,NA,CASSLGLAGGSGANVLTF,TGTGCCAGCAGCTTGGGACTAGCGGGGGGCTCTGGGGCCAACGTCCTGACTTTC
TRBJ1-6,TRBV2,TRBD1,NA,CASRKTGGNSPLHF,TGTGCCAGCAGGAAGACAGGGGGGAATTCACCCCTCCACTTT
TRBJ1-6,TRBV5-1,TRBD1,NA,CASSAGGGYNSPLHF,TGCGCCAGCAGCGCAGGGGGGGGCTATAATTCACCCCTCCACTTT
TRBJ1-3,TRBV28,NA,NA,CASSLLGPNTIYF,TGTGCCAGCAGTTTGTTGGGACCCAACACCATATATTTT
TRBJ1-2,TRBV21-1,NA,NA,CASRGDIGPRPNYGYTF,TGTGCCAGCAGGGGGGATATCGGACCGCGACCTAACTATGGCTACACCTTC
TRBJ1-1,TRBV21-1,NA,NA,CASERRGKEAFF,TGTGCCAGCGAACGACGGGGGAAGGAAGCTTTCTTT
TRBJ1-5,TRBV7-8,NA,NA,CASSLGRNSNQPQHF,TGTGCCAGCAGCTTAGGCAGGAATAGCAATCAGCCCCAGCATTTT
TRBJ1-4,TRBV6-6,TRBD1,NA,CASSRTGGREKLFF,TGTGCCAGCAGTCGGACAGGGGGCCGGGAAAAACTGTTTTTT
TRBJ1-2,TRBV14,TRBD1,NA,CASSLPGRQGVGYTF,TGTGCCAGCAGCCTACCCGGGCGGCAGGGGGTCGGCTACACCTTC
TRBJ2-7,TRBV5-8,NA,few,CASSFRFSYEQYF,TGTGCCAGCAGCTTCCGGTTTTCCTACGAGCAGTACTTC
TRBJ2-3,TRBV6-5,TRBD1,NA,CASIQQGARGTQYF,TGTGCCAGCATCCAACAGGGGGCTAGGGGTACGCAGTATTTT
TRBJ1-6,TRBV19,NA,NA,CATHWTKSNSPLHF,TGTGCCACCCATTGGACGAAAAGTAATTCACCCCTCCACTTT
TRBJ1-4,TRBV6-1,TRBD1,NA,CASSDWTGGREKLFF,TGTGCCAGCAGTGATTGGACAGGGGGCCGTGAAAAACTGTTTTTT
TRBJ1-2,TRBV18,NA,NA,CASSASGEGYTF,TGTGCCAGCTCAGCATCCGGGGAAGGCTACACCTTC
TRBJ2-1,TRBV27,TRBD2,NA,CASSLTSGGATYNEQFF,TGTGCCAGCAGTTTGACTAGCGGGGGGGCTACGTACAATGAGCAGTTCTTC
TRBJ2-4,TRBV3-1/TRBV3-2,NA,NA,CASSHKDTAKNIQYF,TGTGCCAGCAGCCACAAAGATACCGCCAAAAACATTCAGTACTTC
TRBJ2-3,TRBV5-1,NA,NA,CASSLGTVGVDTQYF,TGCGCCAGCAGCTTGGGGACGGTGGGGGTTGATACGCAGTATTTT
TRBJ2-1,TRBV3-1/TRBV3-2,NA,NA,CASSLSVIPSSYNEQFF,TGTGCCAGCAGCCTATCCGTGATTCCCAGCTCCTACAATGAGCAGTTCTTC
TRBJ2-7,TRBV12-5,NA,NA,CANLPARGVVGQYF,TGTGCTAACCTCCCGGCCCGGGGAGTGGTCGGTCAGTACTTC
TRBJ1-6,TRBV2,NA,NA,CASRPAAEHNSPLHF,TGTGCCAGCAGGCCCGCGGCAGAGCATAATTCACCCCTCCACTTT
TRBJ1-3,TRBV21-1,NA,NA,CATPGQGSPSSGNTIYF,TGTGCCACCCCGGGACAGGGGTCCCCCAGCTCTGGAAACACCATATATTTT